These T cell receptor beta chains were read from a single sample in a study of blood T cell repertoires in COVID-19. Produced via immunoSEQ multiplex PCR; TCRdb's table is partial and in-frame only. The sample carries 84,000 or so clones, around 80% recorded once. Sequenced: peripheral blood. These receptors came from a woman of 80 years or more with acute or convalescent COVID-19. Each CDR3 is given with its conserved first and last residue. The order of the fields is J gene, D gene, V gene, clone size, CDR3 DNA, CDR3 protein. A D gene is named only where the DNA matches it firmly. Clone size is not always given. Where it is, it says once, few, many or a class for expanded clones.

>TRBJ1-1|NA|TRBV2|few
TGTGCCAGCACGGGGGGGGGTGAAGCTTTCTTT
CASTGGGEAFF
>TRBJ2-5|TRBD2|TRBV18|NA
TGTGCCAGCTCACCGGGGAGCGGGGGGGTCCAAGAGACCCAGTACTTC
CASSPGSGGVQETQYF
>TRBJ1-6|NA|TRBV27|NA
TGTGCCAGCAGTTTAAACAGAAATTCACCCCTCCACTTT
CASSLNRNSPLHF
>TRBJ2-5|TRBD2|TRBV19|once
TGTGCCAGTGCTATAGCGGGAGGGGAGAAGACCCAGTACTTC
CASAIAGGEKTQYF
>TRBJ2-3|NA|TRBV2|NA
TGTGCCAGCAGCCCAGGGGTGTTTACAACAGATACGCAGTATTTT
CASSPGVFTTDTQYF
>TRBJ2-4|NA|TRBV5-6|NA
TGTGCCAGCAGCCCCCTACTGGACAGCCAACCAGCAAACATTCAGTACTTC
CASSPLLDSQPANIQYF
>TRBJ2-5|NA|TRBV27|NA
TGTGCCAGCCAATCCGACGAACCTTGGCGGAAGACCCAGTACTTC
CASQSDEPWRKTQYF
>TRBJ1-2|NA|TRBV28|NA
TGTGCCAGCAGTTTGGTCGAGGCTGGCTACACCTTC
CASSLVEAGYTF
>TRBJ2-1|TRBD2|TRBV29-1|NA
TGCAGCGTTGGGGGGACTAGCGGCAATGAGCAGTTCTTC
CSVGGTSGNEQFF
>TRBJ1-2|NA|TRBV19|once
TGTGCCAGTACCCCGGGACACCACTATGGCTACACCTTC
CASTPGHHYGYTF
>TRBJ1-2|NA|TRBV6-1|NA
TGTGCCAGCAGTGAACGGGGGGACTATGGCTACACCTTC
CASSERGDYGYTF
>TRBJ2-3|NA|TRBV10-3|NA
TGTGCCACCAGGGCCCACAATGCAGATACGCAGTATTTT
CATRAHNADTQYF
>TRBJ2-1|TRBD2|TRBV29-1|NA
TGCAGCGTCGCGGGGGTGGGAGCTGAGCAGTTCTTC
CSVAGVGAEQFF
>TRBJ2-6|TRBD1|TRBV19|NA
TGTGCCAGTAGGTGGACAGGGGGCCTCTCTGGGGCCAACGTCCTGACTTTC
CASRWTGGLSGANVLTF
>TRBJ2-3|TRBD2|TRBV14|NA
TGTGCCAGCCACGGACTAGCGGGACACACAGATACGCAGTATTTT
CASHGLAGHTDTQYF
>TRBJ1-1|NA|TRBV28|NA
TGTGCCAGCAGGGATACAGGGTTGGACACTGAAGCTTTCTTT
CASRDTGLDTEAFF